A selection of T cell receptor beta chains follows, all from one sample in a study of radiotherapy plus CTLA-4 blockade in lung cancer. Assay: immunoSEQ multiplex PCR; the TCRdb copy retains only in-frame clones and omits some. The repertoire has approximately 80,000 clones, roughly 74% of them found once; the top ten carry 8% to 10%. The specimen comprised peripheral blood, sampled from a patient treated with radiotherapy plus ipilimumab. The origin of the receptors is a human donor with non-small cell lung cancer whose response to radiotherapy plus ipilimumab could not be evaluated. Each CDR3 is given with its conserved first and last residue. The order of the fields is D gene, V gene, clone size, J gene, CDR3 DNA, CDR3 protein. The D gene is left open where the match is weak. Only some rows state a clone size, as once, few, many or a class for expanded clones.

d_call: TRBD1; v_call: TRBV6-5; clone_size: -; j_call: TRBJ1-1; cdr3_nt: TGTGCCAGCAGTAAAGGGGGCATAGTCTCAGAAGCTTTCTTT; cdr3_aa: CASSKGGIVSEAFF
d_call: -; v_call: TRBV27; clone_size: -; j_call: TRBJ1-2; cdr3_nt: TGTGCCAGCGGAAGGGGTGGTGGCTACACCTTC; cdr3_aa: CASGRGGGYTF
d_call: -; v_call: TRBV19; clone_size: once; j_call: TRBJ1-1; cdr3_nt: TGTGCCAGTAGTACACAGGCCTGGTATGAAGCTTTCTTT; cdr3_aa: CASSTQAWYEAFF
d_call: -; v_call: TRBV15; clone_size: -; j_call: TRBJ2-1; cdr3_nt: TGTGCCACCAGCAGAGATATGAGCTCCTACAATGAGCAGTTCTTC; cdr3_aa: CATSRDMSSYNEQFF
d_call: TRBD1; v_call: TRBV28; clone_size: -; j_call: TRBJ1-1; cdr3_nt: TGTGCCAGCAGTTTGGGACAGGATAGCGCTGAAGCTTTCTTT; cdr3_aa: CASSLGQDSAEAFF
d_call: -; v_call: TRBV7-2; clone_size: -; j_call: TRBJ2-3; cdr3_nt: TGTGCCAGCAGCCAGGGGCACTACACAGATACGCAGTATTTT; cdr3_aa: CASSQGHYTDTQYF
d_call: -; v_call: TRBV7-9; clone_size: once; j_call: TRBJ2-1; cdr3_nt: TGTGCCAGCAGCTTAGAAATAGCCGTTGAGCAGTTCTTC; cdr3_aa: CASSLEIAVEQFF
d_call: -; v_call: TRBV18; clone_size: -; j_call: TRBJ1-1; cdr3_nt: TGTGCCAGCTCACCAACCCCGCGGGGGAACACTGAAGCTTTCTTT; cdr3_aa: CASSPTPRGNTEAFF
d_call: TRBD1; v_call: TRBV7-7; clone_size: once; j_call: TRBJ1-5; cdr3_nt: TGTGCCAGCAGCCGGGACAGGGATCAGCCCCAGCATTTT; cdr3_aa: CASSRDRDQPQHF
d_call: -; v_call: TRBV6-6; clone_size: -; j_call: TRBJ2-4; cdr3_nt: TGTGCCAGCACCGAGTGGGGGGAGGTAGCCAAAAACATTCAGTACTTC; cdr3_aa: CASTEWGEVAKNIQYF
d_call: TRBD1; v_call: TRBV10-2; clone_size: -; j_call: TRBJ1-5; cdr3_nt: TGCGCCAGCAGTACCGGGACAGATTCCAATCAGCCCCAGCATTTT; cdr3_aa: CASSTGTDSNQPQHF
d_call: TRBD1; v_call: TRBV30; clone_size: -; j_call: TRBJ1-6; cdr3_nt: TGTGCCTGGAGAGAGGACAGGGCTGTCCTTTACTCCTATAATTCACCCCTCCACTTT; cdr3_aa: CAWREDRAVLYSYNSPLHF
d_call: TRBD1; v_call: TRBV15; clone_size: few; j_call: TRBJ1-2; cdr3_nt: TGTGCCACCAGCCCTCCGGGACAGAACTATGGCTACACCTTC; cdr3_aa: CATSPPGQNYGYTF
d_call: -; v_call: TRBV9; clone_size: -; j_call: TRBJ2-3; cdr3_nt: TGTGCCAGCAGCGCCTACACAGATACGCAGTATTTT; cdr3_aa: CASSAYTDTQYF
d_call: TRBD1; v_call: TRBV13; clone_size: -; j_call: TRBJ2-7; cdr3_nt: TGTGCCAGCAGCCCCCGACAGGGGGCATCTTACGAGCAGTACTTC; cdr3_aa: CASSPRQGASYEQYF
d_call: TRBD1; v_call: TRBV7-3; clone_size: -; j_call: TRBJ1-2; cdr3_nt: TGTGCCAGCAGCAAAGACGGTCGGGACAGGGGTGCTAGCCCTGGCTACACCTTC; cdr3_aa: CASSKDGRDRGASPGYTF
d_call: TRBD1; v_call: TRBV9; clone_size: -; j_call: TRBJ2-5; cdr3_nt: TGTGCCAGCAGCGCCATGGGGACAGGAAAAGAGACCCAGTACTTC; cdr3_aa: CASSAMGTGKETQYF
d_call: TRBD2; v_call: TRBV5-4; clone_size: -; j_call: TRBJ2-7; cdr3_nt: TGTGCCAGCAGCTTGGTGGGGGGGTACGAGCAGTACTTC; cdr3_aa: CASSLVGGYEQYF
d_call: -; v_call: TRBV6-5; clone_size: once; j_call: TRBJ1-1; cdr3_nt: TGTGCCAGCAGTTGGGGGGGCGCTGGCACTGAAGCTTTCTTT; cdr3_aa: CASSWGGAGTEAFF
d_call: -; v_call: TRBV6-5; clone_size: -; j_call: TRBJ1-1; cdr3_nt: TGTGCCAGCAGTGTCTTCCGGGACTCTCATTTCTTT; cdr3_aa: CASSVFRDSHFF
d_call: TRBD1; v_call: TRBV7-6; clone_size: few; j_call: TRBJ2-2; cdr3_nt: TGTGCCAGCAGCTTAAGGGACAGGGACACCGGGGAGCTGTTTTTT; cdr3_aa: CASSLRDRDTGELFF
d_call: TRBD2; v_call: TRBV2; clone_size: -; j_call: TRBJ2-3; cdr3_nt: TGTGCCAGCAGTCAATCCGGGACTAGCAGCGATACGCAGTATTTT; cdr3_aa: CASSQSGTSSDTQYF